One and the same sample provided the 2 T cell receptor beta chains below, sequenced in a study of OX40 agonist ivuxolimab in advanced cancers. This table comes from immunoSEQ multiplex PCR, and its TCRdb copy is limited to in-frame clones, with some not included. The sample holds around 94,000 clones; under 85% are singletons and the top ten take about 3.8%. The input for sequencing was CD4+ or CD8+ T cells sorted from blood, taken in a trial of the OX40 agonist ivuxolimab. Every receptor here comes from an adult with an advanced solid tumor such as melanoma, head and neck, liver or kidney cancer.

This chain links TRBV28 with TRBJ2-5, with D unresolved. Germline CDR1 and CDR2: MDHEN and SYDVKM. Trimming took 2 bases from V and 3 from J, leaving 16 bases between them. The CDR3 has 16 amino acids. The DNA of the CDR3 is TGTGCCAGCAGTTTACTCCCCCGTGGAGTAAAAGAGACCCAGTACTTC. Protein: CASSLLPRGVKETQYF.

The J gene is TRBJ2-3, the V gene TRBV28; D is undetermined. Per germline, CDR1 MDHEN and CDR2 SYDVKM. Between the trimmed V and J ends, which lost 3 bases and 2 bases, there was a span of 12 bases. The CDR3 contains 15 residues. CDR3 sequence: CASSFLNLDTDTQYF. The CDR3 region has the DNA TGTGCCAGCAGTTTCTTAAACCTCGACACAGATACGCAGTATTTT.